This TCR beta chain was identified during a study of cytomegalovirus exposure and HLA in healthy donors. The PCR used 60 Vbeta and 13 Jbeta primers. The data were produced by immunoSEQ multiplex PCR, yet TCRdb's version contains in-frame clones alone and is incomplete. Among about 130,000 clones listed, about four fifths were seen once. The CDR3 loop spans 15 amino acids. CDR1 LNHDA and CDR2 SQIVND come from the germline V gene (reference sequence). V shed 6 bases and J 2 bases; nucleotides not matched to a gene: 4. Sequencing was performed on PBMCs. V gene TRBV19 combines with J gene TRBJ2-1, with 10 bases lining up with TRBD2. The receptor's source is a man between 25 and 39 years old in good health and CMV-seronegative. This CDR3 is CASRGSGGAYNEQFF. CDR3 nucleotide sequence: TGTGCCAGTAGGGGCAGCGGGGGGGCCTACAATGAGCAGTTCTTC. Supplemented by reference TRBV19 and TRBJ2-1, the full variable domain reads DGGITQSPKYLFRKEGQNVTLSCEQNLNHDAMYWYRQDPGQGLRLIYYSQIVNDFQKGDIAEGYSVSREKKESFPLTVTSAQKNPTAFYLCASRGSGGAYNEQFFGPGTRLTVL.